Listed here are 15 T cell receptor beta chains from one sample, sequenced in a study of blood T cell repertoires in COVID-19 (TCRdb year 2020). The method was the immunoSEQ multiplex PCR assay. Sourced from immuneACCESS, this table was stored by TCRdb with only in-frame sequences that have V and J called. A share of the clones is absent; for the studies checked, an unresolved V gene accounts for under half, and the remainder has no known explanation. Here the sample has roughly 250,000 clones; 80% to 90% occur a single time. Just over 2.5% of the sample is in the top ten clones. The sample consisted of PBMCs or T cells enriched from blood (not recorded which). All receptors derive from a woman in her twenties or thirties with acute COVID-19.

The chain joins TRBV7-8 to TRBJ1-1, with D perhaps matching TRBD1 (6 bases). The ends were cut back, 5 bases at V and 2 bases at J, with 18 bases in the middle. The V gene's germline CDR1 is SGHVS and CDR2 FQNEAQ. This CDR3 contains 16 residues. CDR3 region: CASSRSRTATNTEAFF. In DNA form, the CDR3 reads TGTGCCAGCAGCAGATCTCGGACAGCCACTAACACTGAAGCTTTCTTT. Full variable domain (remainder filled in from reference TRBV7-8 and TRBJ1-1): GAGVSQSPRYKVAKRGQDVALRCDPISGHVSLFWYQQALGQGPEFLTYFQNEAQLDKSGLPSDRFFAERPEGSVSTLKIQRTQQEDSAVYLCASSRSRTATNTEAFFGQGTRLTVV.

The chain uses TRBV19 and TRBJ1-1; 11 bases line up with TRBD1. Per germline, CDR1 LNHDA and CDR2 SQIVND (reference sequence). J was trimmed by 12 bases and V by 5 bases; bases with no gene match: 14. The CDR3 consists of 15 residues. This chain's CDR3 is CASSSGQGAYLGSFF. The CDR3 DNA reads as TGTGCCAGTAGTTCCGGACAGGGGGCATATCTTGGGTCTTTCTTT.

The chain uses TRBV6-5 and TRBJ2-3, with 12 bases aligning to TRBD1. Germline V gives CDR1 MNHEY, CDR2 SVGAGI. Germline trimming cut 4 bases from V and 4 bases from J; bases unmatched to any gene: 6. The CDR3 covers 16 residues. CDR3 coding DNA: TGTGCCAGCAGTTGGGGGACAGGGGGCGTATCAGATACGCAGTATTTT. Translated: CASSWGTGGVSDTQYF.

V gene TRBV5-5 combines with J gene TRBJ2-5, with D tentatively TRBD2 (5 bases). CDR1 is SGHKS and CDR2 is YYEKEE in the germline V gene (reference sequence). Trimming shortened V by 2 bases and J by 4 bases, and 12 bases separated the two germline ends. The CDR3 loop spans 14 amino acids. Written as DNA, the CDR3 is TGTGCCAGCAGCTTCGGTACTAGTGGAGAGACCCAGTACTTC. This codes for CASSFGTSGETQYF.

The chain joins TRBV3-1 (or the pseudogene TRBV3-2) to TRBJ1-3; TRBD1 agrees at 9 bases. The CDR3 extends over 19 amino acids. From germline, CDR1 is LGHDT and CDR2 YNNKEL (reference sequence). V shed 2 bases and J 0 bases; nucleotides not matched to a gene: 11. The CDR3 is CASSQNRDRDLTSGNTIYF. CDR3 nucleotide sequence: TGTGCCAGCAGCCAAAACCGGGACAGGGACCTCACCTCTGGAAACACCATATATTTT.

This chain uses TRBV5-5 with TRBJ1-1; D is possibly TRBD1 (5 bases). Germline CDR1 SGHKS, CDR2 YYEKEE (reference sequence). The CDR3 totals 13 residues. V lost 0 bases to trimming and J lost 6 bases, with 9 bases between them. The CDR3 sequence is CASSLEWGSEAFF. The CDR3 DNA reads TGTGCCAGCAGCTTGGAATGGGGCTCTGAAGCTTTCTTT.

The rearrangement links TRBV29-1 to TRBJ1-4; 9 nucleotides align to TRBD1. CDR1 is SQVTM, CDR2 ANQGSEA, per germline. The CDR3 is 13 amino acids. The J segment lost 7 bases and the V segment lost 7 bases, leaving 7 bases of the junction unmatched. CDR3 bases: TGCAGCGGTAATACAGGGGGCGGTGAAAAACTGTTTTTT. Translation gives CSGNTGGGEKLFF.

This clone was counted once. This chain uses TRBV20-1 with TRBJ2-2, with D tentatively TRBD1 (6 bases). Germline lookup yields CDR1 DFQATT and CDR2 SNEGSKA (reference sequence). Trimming cost V 3 bases and J 7 bases, with 18 bases left between them. The CDR3 consists of 15 residues. The CDR3 loop reads CSASDYMGAGGELFF. CDR3 in DNA: TGCAGTGCTAGTGATTACATGGGGGCGGGCGGGGAGCTGTTTTTT.

V gene TRBV4-1 combines with J gene TRBJ1-2, with D tentatively TRBD1 (6 bases). Per the germline V gene, CDR1 is MGHRA and CDR2 is YSYEKL. This CDR3 is 15 amino acids long. V was cut by 0 bases and J by 2 bases, with 10 bases left in between. The CDR3 DNA follows: TGCGCCAGCAGCCAAGATGCAGGGGCAAACTATGGCTACACCTTC. This translates into CASSQDAGANYGYTF.

The CDR3 DNA follows: TGCGCCAGCAGCTACTCGACAGGGTCCTACGAGCAGTACTTC. Amino acid sequence: CASSYSTGSYEQYF. The J gene is TRBJ2-7, the V gene TRBV5-1; 7 bases match TRBD1. V lost 3 bases and J lost 1; bases outside the gene matches: 4. There are 14 residues in the CDR3. CDR1 and CDR2 (germline): SGHRS, YFSETQ.

The chain recombines TRBV18 with TRBJ1-1, with 7 nucleotides matching TRBD1. Germline-derived CDR1 and CDR2 are KGHSH and LQKENI. The trim removed 4 bases at V and 3 bases at J, leaving 5 bases unmatched. CDR3 length: 14 residues. The CDR3 sequence: CASSRSTGDTEAFF. CDR3 coding DNA: TGTGCCAGCTCACGAAGCACAGGGGACACTGAAGCTTTCTTT. Full variable domain (outside the CDR3, taken from reference TRBV18 and TRBJ1-1): NAGVMQNPRHLVRRRGQEARLRCSPMKGHSHVYWYRQLPEEGLKFMVYLQKENIIDESGMPKERFSAEFPKEGPSILRIQQVVRGDSAAYFCASSRSTGDTEAFFGQGTRLTVV.

The chain recombines TRBV2 with TRBJ1-5; tentative D call: TRBD1 (5 bases). Trimming took 4 bases from V and 7 from J, leaving 14 bases between them. The CDR3 runs 14 residues. Looked up from germline, CDR1 is SNHLY and CDR2 is FYNNEI. DNA for the CDR3: TGTGCCAGCAGTGTCCAAGGGGTAGACCAGCCCCAGCATTTT. This codes for CASSVQGVDQPQHF.

This clone was observed a handful of times. The rearrangement joins TRBV5-1 to TRBJ1-6; 7 nucleotides align to TRBD1. Looked up from germline, CDR1 is SGHRS and CDR2 is YFSETQ. The CDR3 is made up of 15 amino acids. Trimming took 0 bases from V and 8 from J; bases not matched to a gene: 5. CDR3 sequence reads: CASSLEQGNHSPLHF. The CDR3 nucleotides read TGCGCCAGCAGCTTGGAACAGGGGAATCATTCACCCCTCCACTTT. The variable domain in full, with the rest retrieved from reference TRBV5-1 and TRBJ1-6, is KAGVTQTPRYLIKTRGQQVTLSCSPISGHRSVSWYQQTPGQGLQFLFEYFSETQRNKGNFPGRFSGRQFSNSRSEMNVSTLELGDSALYLCASSLEQGNHSPLHFGNGTRLTVT.

This rearrangement joins TRBV7-2 to TRBJ1-6; no clear D gene. Germline V lookup: CDR1 SGHTA, CDR2 FQGNSA. The CDR3 loop spans 14 amino acids. V lost 2 bases and J 6 bases, leaving 8 bases between the germline ends. CDR3 sequence: CASSLTGINSPLHF. DNA of the CDR3: TGTGCCAGCAGCTTAACGGGTATTAATTCACCCCTCCACTTT. The complete variable domain, with remaining parts taken from reference TRBV7-2 and TRBJ1-6, reads GAGVSQSPSNKVTEKGKDVELRCDPISGHTALYWYRQSLGQGLEFLIYFQGNSAPDKSGLPSDRFSAERTGGSVSTLTIQRTQQEDSAVYLCASSLTGINSPLHFGNGTRLTVT.

V is TRBV2 and J is TRBJ1-2, with 7 bases matching TRBD1. Looked up from germline, CDR1 is SNHLY and CDR2 is FYNNEI. The V gene end was trimmed by 5 bases and the J gene end by 3 bases; junction bases not matched to a gene: 3. CDR3 length: 13 residues. CDR3 in DNA: TGTGCCAGCAGTCCGGGGACAGACTATGGCTACACCTTC. It yields the protein CASSPGTDYGYTF.